The next 16 T cell receptor beta chains were all read from a single sample in a study of blood T cell repertoires in COVID-19. TCRdb's copy holds only in-frame clones and misses some; the assay was immunoSEQ multiplex PCR. The table has over 300,000 clones, around 86% seen once. The specimen sequenced was PBMCs or T cells enriched from blood (not recorded which). The receptor source for this set is a woman under 30 who had recovered from COVID-19.

The chain joins TRBV3-1 (or the pseudogene TRBV3-2) to TRBJ1-6; possible D gene TRBD1, 5 bases. Trimming shortened V by 3 bases and J by 2 bases, and 14 bases separated the two germline ends. CDR3 length: 17 amino acids. Germline V lookup: CDR1 LGHDT, CDR2 YNNKEL (reference sequence). The CDR3 DNA reads as TGTGCCAGCAGCCAGGTGGCCAGGGCCCCCTATAATTCACCCCTCCACTTT. Protein: CASSQVARAPYNSPLHF.

V gene TRBV6-5 combines with J gene TRBJ1-2; weak D call: TRBD1 (5 bases). V was trimmed by 7 bases and J by 0 bases, leaving 9 bases between them. Germline V gene data show CDR1 as MNHEY and CDR2 as SVGAGI. This CDR3 is 13 amino acids long. CDR3 residues: CASNWGANYGYTF. CDR3 bases: TGTGCCAGCAATTGGGGGGCTAACTATGGCTACACCTTC.

About this clone: Other DNA sequences in the same sample also yield this CDR3. The chain couples TRBV28 to TRBJ2-7; TRBD1 might be the D (6 bases). V shed 6 bases and J shed 0 bases, with 9 bases lying between them. The germline V gene encodes CDR1 MDHEN and CDR2 SYDVKM. The CDR3 totals 13 residues. The DNA of the CDR3 is TGTGCCAGCAGACCGACAGGCTCCTACGAGCAGTACTTC. It translates to CASRPTGSYEQYF. The entire variable domain, with the rest obtained from reference TRBV28 and TRBJ2-7, is as follows: DVKVTQSSRYLVKRTGEKVFLECVQDMDHENMFWYRQDPGLGLRLIYFSYDVKMKEKGDIPEGYSVSREKKERFSLILESASTNQTSMYLCASRPTGSYEQYFGPGTRLTVT.

The chain carries TRBV5-4 and TRBJ1-2; no firm D call. CDR1 and CDR2 (germline): SGHNT, YYREEE (reference sequence). The V and J ends lost 0 bases and 5 bases respectively, with 11 bases between them. The CDR3 sequence is 14 residues long. The CDR3 DNA is TGTGCCAGCAGCTTGGACTCGAGAGAGTATGGCTACACCTTC. This encodes CASSLDSREYGYTF.

V usage is TRBV28 and J usage is TRBJ1-3; D is perhaps TRBD1 (5 bases). CDR1 and CDR2 from the germline V gene are MDHEN and SYDVKM. The length of the CDR3 is 16 residues. Trimming left V 5 bases short and J 0 bases short, with 14 bases between. In nucleotides, the CDR3 is TGTGCCAGCAGTGACGCGGGACCGAGCTCTGGAAACACCATATATTTT. Its translation is CASSDAGPSSGNTIYF.

The chain uses TRBV28 and TRBJ1-1; 8 bases align to TRBD1. CDR1 is MDHEN and CDR2 is SYDVKM in the germline V gene. The CDR3 loop spans 14 amino acids. V was pared by 7 bases and J by 1 base, with 5 bases of the junction left unmatched. CDR3 in amino acids: CASTLGQGNTEAFF. Here the CDR3 DNA reads TGTGCCAGCACCTTAGGACAGGGGAACACTGAAGCTTTCTTT.

This clone was recorded a few times. J is TRBJ1-3 and V is TRBV6-5; TRBD1 is a possible D gene (5 bases). Between the trimmed V and J ends, which lost 11 bases and 1 base, there was a span of 12 bases. CDR3 length: 13 residues. CDR1 and CDR2 (germline): MNHEY, SVGAGI. CDR3 bases: TGTGCCCGACGCGGGGCATCTGGAAACACCATATATTTT. Residues: CARRGASGNTIYF.

The rearrangement uses TRBV2 and TRBJ2-5, with a weak D call TRBD1 (6 bases). Deletions cut 8 bases from V and 5 bases from J, with 24 bases between. The germline V gene encodes CDR1 SNHLY and CDR2 FYNNEI. The length of the CDR3 is 16 residues. The CDR3 nucleotides are TGTGCCAGCGCACCAGTAGACCGGACAGACGGGGAGACCCAGTACTTC. Translation: CASAPVDRTDGETQYF. Variable domain in full (rest from reference TRBV2 and TRBJ2-5): EPEVTQTPSHQVTQMGQEVILRCVPISNHLYFYWYRQILGQKVEFLVSFYNNEISEKSEIFDDQFSVERPDGSNFTLKIRSTKLEDSAMYFCASAPVDRTDGETQYFGPGTRLLVL.

The chain has TRBV20-1 and TRBJ1-1; TRBD1 matches 8 bases. With V trimmed by 3 bases and J by 1 base, 7 bases remained unmatched. The CDR3 sequence is 15 residues long. Germline loops: CDR1 DFQATT, CDR2 SNEGSKA (reference sequence). CDR3 sequence (DNA): TGCAGTGCTAGTCACTCCGGGACAGGGAACACTGAAGCTTTCTTT. It yields the protein CSASHSGTGNTEAFF.

Concerning this clone itself: One end of the junction varies from germline; a read error may be responsible. The chain combines TRBV27 with TRBJ1-2, with D possibly matching TRBD1 (6 bases). The CDR3 covers 14 residues. Germline V gene sequence: CDR1 MNHEY, CDR2 SMNVEV (reference sequence). This CDR3 is CASRLLGQNYGYTF. CDR3 sequence (DNA): TGTGCCAGCAGGTTATTAGGACAGAACTATGGCTACACCTTC.

The genes are TRBV29-1 and TRBJ1-1; 10 bases are a match to TRBD1. The germline CDR1 and CDR2 sequences are SQVTM and ANQGSEA. The length of the CDR3 is 15 residues. Unmatched junction bases numbered 13, after V lost 4 bases and J lost 8 bases. In DNA form, the CDR3 reads TGCAGCGTTGGTAAACCCCGGGACAGGGGTGGGGAAGCTTTCTTT. Translating it yields CSVGKPRDRGGEAFF.

The chain carries TRBV7-2 and TRBJ2-2; D might be TRBD1 (8 bases). The CDR3 loop spans 18 amino acids. Trimming removed 2 bases from V and 2 bases from J, with 18 bases in between. Germline CDR1 and CDR2: SGHTA and FQGNSA. CDR3 nucleotide sequence: TGTGCCAGCAGCTTAAGGGGGGGACAGGTTTTCAACACCGGGGAGCTGTTTTTT. Its translation: CASSLRGGQVFNTGELFF.

This chain joins TRBV6-5 and TRBJ1-1; D uncertain. CDR1 is MNHEY and CDR2 is SVGAGI in the germline V gene. This CDR3 comprises 12 residues. Trimming took 5 bases from V and 3 from J, leaving 7 bases between them. CDR3 coding DNA: TGTGCCAGCAGTCCCCGGGACACTGAAGCTTTCTTT. It translates to CASSPRDTEAFF.

This chain links TRBV3-1 (or the pseudogene TRBV3-2) with TRBJ1-6, with 7 positions matching TRBD1. Germline V gene data show CDR1 as LGHDT and CDR2 as YNNKEL (reference sequence). This CDR3 has 14 residues. The trim removed 6 bases at V and 7 bases at J, leaving 6 bases unmatched. The CDR3 loop is CASREGQINSPLHF. CDR3 bases: TGTGCCAGCAGGGAGGGACAGATAAATTCACCCCTCCACTTT.

The V gene is TRBV2, the J gene TRBJ2-1; perhaps TRBD1 as D (6 bases). Per germline, CDR1 SNHLY and CDR2 FYNNEI. This CDR3 region has 15 residues. Trimming shortened V by 4 bases and J by 4 bases, and 14 bases separated the two germline ends. The CDR3 DNA is TGTGCCAGCAGTGGCCGCAATACAGGGTACAATGAGCAGTTCTTC. This codes for CASSGRNTGYNEQFF. The full variable domain, rest sourced from reference TRBV2 and TRBJ2-1, is EPEVTQTPSHQVTQMGQEVILRCVPISNHLYFYWYRQILGQKVEFLVSFYNNEISEKSEIFDDQFSVERPDGSNFTLKIRSTKLEDSAMYFCASSGRNTGYNEQFFGPGTRLTVL.

V usage is TRBV11-2 and J usage is TRBJ1-1; maybe TRBD1 (5 bases). The length of the CDR3 is 14 residues. V dropped 1 base and J dropped 1 base, with 7 bases sitting between them. The germline gives CDR1 SGHAT, CDR2 FQNNGV. CDR3 sequence reads: CASSLAGPNTEAFF. For the CDR3, the DNA is TGTGCCAGCAGCTTAGCAGGGCCGAACACTGAAGCTTTCTTT.